Shown below are 10 T cell receptor beta chains from a single sample sequenced in a study of radiotherapy plus CTLA-4 blockade in lung cancer (dated by TCRdb to the late 2010s). To prepare the library, the immunoSEQ multiplex PCR assay was applied. TCRdb took over this immuneACCESS table, retaining in-frame rearrangements with V and J assigned. Such tables are incomplete; in checked studies, under half of the missing clones stem from an unresolved V gene, and the remainder is unexplained. The sample table shows 25,000 to 35,000 clones, and around 73% are seen once. The ten largest clonotypes hold 6.5% to 9.5% of the sample. The sample was peripheral blood, taken from a patient treated with radiotherapy plus ipilimumab. All receptors derive from a human donor with non-small cell lung cancer who had stable disease on radiotherapy plus ipilimumab.

The V and J genes are TRBV15 and TRBJ1-1; no firm D call. Per germline, CDR1 LNHNV and CDR2 YYDKDF (reference sequence). This CDR3 is 15 amino acids long. Trimming stripped 11 bases from V and 0 bases from J, with 19 bases between. Here the CDR3 reads CASSLMRGLNTEAFF. The CDR3 nucleotides are TGTGCCTCCTCCCTCATGCGGGGTCTGAACACTGAAGCTTTCTTT.

The CDR3 protein is CASSPTTASYEQYV. The DNA of the CDR3 is TGTGCCAGCAGCCCAACGACAGCCTCCTACGAGCAGTACGTC. The rearrangement joins TRBV7-8 to TRBJ2-7, with a possible D match to TRBD1 (5 bases). Trimming removed 5 bases from V and 0 bases from J, with 11 bases in between. This CDR3 contains 14 residues. Germline V gives CDR1 SGHVS, CDR2 FQNEAQ.

This clone was found a few times. This chain joins TRBV25-1 and TRBJ2-5; either TRBD1 or TRBD2 may supply D (7 bases each). The germline CDR1 and CDR2 sequences are MGHDK and SYGVNS. This CDR3 has 17 amino acids. The ends were cut back, 1 base at V and 5 bases at J, with 20 bases in the middle. The CDR3 is CASSESGGQAGRETQYF. The CDR3 nucleotides are TGTGCCAGCAGTGAATCGGGAGGACAGGCTGGAAGGGAGACCCAGTACTTC. The variable domain in full, with the rest retrieved from reference TRBV25-1 and TRBJ2-5, is EADIYQTPRYLVIGTGKKITLECSQTMGHDKMYWYQQDPGMELHLIHYSYGVNSTEKGDLSSESTVSRIRTEHFPLTLESARPSHTSQYLCASSESGGQAGRETQYFGPGTRLLVL.

This chain joins TRBV6-1 and TRBJ1-1, with unresolved D. Looked up from germline, CDR1 is MNHNS and CDR2 is SASEGT. This CDR3 region has 14 residues. V gave up 5 bases and J gave up 6 bases, with 16 bases separating them. CDR3 loop: CASSPRTLIAEAFF. CDR3 nucleotides: TGTGCCAGCAGTCCCAGGACCCTGATCGCTGAAGCTTTCTTT.

The CDR3, as DNA: TGTGCCAGCAGCGTAAAGGGGGACGGACAGGGCGCTAGCGAACTGTTTTTT. Encoded protein: CASSVKGDGQGASELFF. This rearrangement joins TRBV9 to TRBJ1-4, with TRBD1 matching over 8 bases. The CDR3 loop spans 17 amino acids. The germline CDR1 and CDR2 sequences are SGDLS and YYNGEE. The ends lost 1 base at V and 12 bases at J; junction bases unmatched: 17. Complete variable domain (other parts from reference TRBV9 and TRBJ1-4): DSGVTQTPKHLITATGQRVTLRCSPRSGDLSVYWYQQSLDQGLQFLIQYYNGEERAKGNILERFSAQQFPDLHSELNLSSLELGDSALYFCASSVKGDGQGASELFFGSGTQLSVL.

This clone is a singleton in its sample. The chain uses TRBV19 and TRBJ1-1; the D is unclear. Trimming removed 6 bases from V and 5 bases from J, with 7 bases in between. CDR1 is LNHDA and CDR2 is SQIVND in the germline V gene (reference sequence). This CDR3 has 11 residues. CDR3 loop: CASREETEAFF. CDR3 sequence (DNA): TGTGCCAGTAGAGAAGAGACTGAAGCTTTCTTT.

V and J are TRBV7-3 and TRBJ1-1; D is perhaps TRBD1 (6 bases). Trimming pared 4 bases from V and 1 base from J, leaving 7 bases between. The germline V gene encodes CDR1 SGHTA and CDR2 FQGTGA. CDR3 length equals 13 residues. The CDR3 region is CASSSGQNTEAFF. The DNA of the CDR3 is TGTGCCAGCAGCTCGGGACAGAACACTGAAGCTTTCTTT.

V gene TRBV21-1 combines with J gene TRBJ2-5; TRBD2, the table's D call, lacks a check against the DNA. TRBV21-1 is described as a pseudogene. This CDR3 region has 13 residues. Here the CDR3 reads CASSKGLGETQYF. The CDR3 region has the DNA TGTGCCAGCAGCAAAGGGCTCGGGGAGACCCAGTACTTC.

This clone has more than one count but fewer than ten. The V and J genes are TRBV19 and TRBJ1-5; the D gene is possibly TRBD1 (5 bases). Germline-derived CDR1 and CDR2 are LNHDA and SQIVND (reference sequence). The CDR3 has 15 residues. V lost 1 base and J lost 6, with 13 bases in between. The CDR3 DNA follows: TGTGCCAGTAGTATAGGCCAGGCAAGGGGTCAGCCCCAGCATTTT. This encodes CASSIGQARGQPQHF. The complete variable domain, with remaining parts taken from reference TRBV19 and TRBJ1-5, reads DGGITQSPKYLFRKEGQNVTLSCEQNLNHDAMYWYRQDPGQGLRLIYYSQIVNDFQKGDIAEGYSVSREKKESFPLTVTSAQKNPTAFYLCASSIGQARGQPQHFGDGTRLSIL.

The chain couples TRBV30 to TRBJ1-6; 7 positions agree with TRBD1. The germline V gene has CDR1 GTSNPN and CDR2 SVGIG (reference sequence). The junction had 9 bases not matched to a gene; V was cut back by 4 bases and J by 9 bases. The CDR3 runs to 14 residues. The CDR3 loop is CAWMVGQRVSPLHF. As DNA, the CDR3 is TGTGCCTGGATGGTGGGACAGCGAGTTTCACCCCTCCACTTT. The whole variable domain, filled in from reference TRBV30 and TRBJ1-6, reads SQTIHQWPATLVQPVGSPLSLECTVEGTSNPNLYWYRQAAGRGLQLLFYSVGIGQISSEVPQNLSASRPQDRQFILSSKKLLLSDSGFYLCAWMVGQRVSPLHFGNGTRLTVT.